Each of the 25 T cell receptor beta chains below was sequenced from the same sample in a study of T cell responses to AZD1222 COVID-19 vaccine. The repertoire was sequenced with immunoSEQ multiplex PCR; TCRdb's copy has only in-frame clones and lacks some. Among 150,000 to 200,000 clones listed, about nine tenths were seen once. The specimen was peripheral blood, collected 28 days after the second AZD1222 dose. The receptor set was obtained from an adult who received the AZD1222 COVID-19 vaccine.

The chain combines TRBV11-3 with TRBJ1-3; no clear D. This CDR3 comprises 13 residues. The germline CDR1 and CDR2 sequences are SGHNT and YENEEA. The germline V and J ends were trimmed by 5 bases and 4 bases, with 9 bases remaining between them. The DNA for the CDR3 is TGTGCCAGCAGCCCCCTGCGGGGAAACACCATATATTTT. Translating gives CASSPLRGNTIYF.

The chain couples TRBV11-1 to TRBJ1-6; 11 positions match TRBD1. CDR1 and CDR2 (germline): SGHAT, FQDESV (reference sequence). The V gene end was trimmed by 5 bases and the J gene end by 9 bases; junction bases not matched to a gene: 6. The CDR3 covers 15 residues. DNA of the CDR3: TGTGCCAGCAGCGTAACGGGACAGGGGGTTTCACCCCTCCACTTT. It encodes CASSVTGQGVSPLHF.

This sequence joins TRBV10-3 and TRBJ1-1; D is undetermined. This CDR3 has 14 residues. V lost 6 bases to trimming and J lost 3 bases, with 14 bases between them. Per the germline V gene, CDR1 is ENHRY and CDR2 is SYGVKD. The CDR3 loop reads CAIRVNQFDTEAFF. CDR3 in DNA: TGTGCCATCAGGGTAAACCAATTCGACACTGAAGCTTTCTTT.

The V and J genes are TRBV5-1 and TRBJ2-5; D is unresolved. The V gene lost 0 bases and the J gene lost 5 bases, with 8 bases spanning the gap. The germline V gene encodes CDR1 SGHRS and CDR2 YFSETQ. CDR3 length equals 13 residues. This CDR3 reads CASSLAVLETQYF. The CDR3, as DNA: TGCGCCAGCAGCTTGGCGGTCCTGGAGACCCAGTACTTC.

The chain is built from TRBV6-1 and TRBJ2-5, with 12 bases that match TRBD2. J lost 2 bases, V lost 2 bases, and 0 bases had no gene match. Germline-derived CDR1 and CDR2 are MNHNS and SASEGT. The CDR3 loop spans 15 amino acids. The chain's CDR3 is CASSELAGGQETQYF. The CDR3 nucleotides are TGTGCCAGCAGTGAACTAGCGGGGGGGCAAGAGACCCAGTACTTC.

J is TRBJ1-4 and V is TRBV5-6; no reliable D call. The germline V gene has CDR1 SGHDT and CDR2 YYEEEE. The ends were cut back, 0 bases at V and 5 bases at J, with 8 bases in the middle. The CDR3 is 14 amino acids. The CDR3 reads CASSLGGGNEKLFF. CDR3 coding DNA: TGTGCCAGCAGCTTGGGAGGAGGAAATGAAAAACTGTTTTTT.

The chain couples TRBV24-1 to TRBJ2-1; 9 nucleotides align to TRBD1. Germline trimming cut 3 bases from V and 10 bases from J; bases unmatched to any gene: 12. This CDR3 has 16 residues. Germline values: CDR1 KGHDR, CDR2 SFDVKD. CDR3 amino acids: CATSDQRDRAFGEQFF. The CDR3 nucleotides read TGTGCCACCAGTGATCAGCGGGACAGGGCCTTCGGGGAGCAGTTCTTC.

The rearrangement uses TRBV11-2 and TRBJ2-2, with a tentative D call TRBD2 (5 bases). Deletions cut 4 bases from V and 2 bases from J, with 17 bases between. This CDR3 spans 17 amino acids. Germline V gene data show CDR1 as SGHAT and CDR2 as FQNNGV. Here the CDR3 reads CASSSPGGLFNTGELFF. The CDR3 nucleotides are TGTGCCAGCAGCTCACCCGGAGGACTGTTCAACACCGGGGAGCTGTTTTTT. The complete variable domain, with remaining parts taken from reference TRBV11-2 and TRBJ2-2, reads EAGVAQSPRYKIIEKRQSVAFWCNPISGHATLYWYQQILGQGPKLLIQFQNNGVVDDSQLPKDRFSAERLKGVDSTLKIQPAKLEDSAVYLCASSSPGGLFNTGELFFGEGSRLTVL.

The chain joins TRBV6-6 to TRBJ1-1; TRBD1 might be the D (5 bases). CDR3 length: 15 residues. Deletions cut 2 bases from V and 1 base from J, with 11 bases between. Looked up from germline, CDR1 is MNHNY and CDR2 is SVGAGI (reference sequence). The CDR3, as DNA: TGTGCCAGCAGTTACGGGGCCGGGCCGAACACTGAAGCTTTCTTT. Translation: CASSYGAGPNTEAFF.

The chain links TRBV7-8 to TRBJ2-7, with D unresolved. The CDR3 spans 13 residues. Germline assignment: CDR1 SGHVS and CDR2 FQNEAQ. Deletions cut 5 bases from V and 7 bases from J, with 15 bases between. The CDR3 DNA reads as TGTGCCAGCAGCCAGGAGCAGGATCGGGAGCAGTACTTC. The encoded protein is CASSQEQDREQYF.

The chain combines TRBV5-4 with TRBJ1-1; weak D call: TRBD1 (5 bases). Between the trimmed V and J ends, which lost 0 bases and 1 base, there was a span of 13 bases. Germline V CDR1 and CDR2: SGHNT, YYREEE (reference sequence). The CDR3 is made up of 16 amino acids. The CDR3 protein is CASSLAGLPPNTEAFF. Here the CDR3 DNA reads TGTGCCAGCAGCTTGGCGGGACTGCCCCCGAACACTGAAGCTTTCTTT.

This sequence joins TRBV4-3 and TRBJ2-1, with 7 positions matching TRBD2. V shed 0 bases, J shed 7 bases, and the junction held 6 bases outside the gene matches. The CDR3 covers 15 residues. CDR1 and CDR2 from the germline V gene are LGHNA and YSLEER. The CDR3 coding sequence is TGCGCCAGCAGCCAAGATCGGGGAGGGTGGAATGAGCAGTTCTTC. Amino acids: CASSQDRGGWNEQFF.

In this sample, this clone turned up once. V and J are TRBV29-1 and TRBJ1-2; D not resolved. CDR1 and CDR2 (germline): SQVTM, ANQGSEA. The V end lost 3 bases, the J end lost 3 bases, and 8 bases lay between the germline ends. There are 12 residues in the CDR3. CDR3: CSVEGRDYGYTF. As DNA, the CDR3 is TGCAGCGTTGAGGGCAGAGACTATGGCTACACCTTC.

The V and J genes are TRBV9 and TRBJ2-2, with a weak D call TRBD2 (5 bases). Germline lookup yields CDR1 SGDLS and CDR2 YYNGEE. V dropped 4 bases and J dropped 2 bases, with 12 bases sitting between them. The CDR3 has 15 amino acids. CDR3 residues: CASSPMTINTGELFF. The CDR3 DNA follows: TGTGCCAGCAGCCCGATGACTATTAACACCGGGGAGCTGTTTTTT. The full variable domain, in which reference TRBV9 and TRBJ2-2 provide the parts outside the CDR3, is DSGVTQTPKHLITATGQRVTLRCSPRSGDLSVYWYQQSLDQGLQFLIQYYNGEERAKGNILERFSAQQFPDLHSELNLSSLELGDSALYFCASSPMTINTGELFFGEGSRLTVL.

The CDR3 sequence is CASSLEGFGNQPQHF. The CDR3 DNA sequence: TGCGCCAGCAGCTTGGAAGGGTTTGGAAATCAGCCCCAGCATTTT. The V and J genes are TRBV5-1 and TRBJ1-5; D remains unclear. The CDR3 covers 15 residues. The V and J ends lost 0 bases and 4 bases respectively, with 11 bases between them. The V gene's germline CDR1 is SGHRS and CDR2 YFSETQ.

This chain links TRBV3-1 (or the pseudogene TRBV3-2) with TRBJ2-2, with D possibly being TRBD2 (7 bases). Trimming shortened V by 1 base and J by 4 bases, and 13 bases separated the two germline ends. This CDR3 comprises 16 residues. Germline CDR1 LGHDT, CDR2 YNNKEL (reference sequence). DNA for the CDR3: TGTGCCAGCAGCCAAGCAGGGAGGGGGAGCACCGGGGAGCTGTTTTTT. Its protein product is CASSQAGRGSTGELFF.

V and J are TRBV19 and TRBJ2-1; D may match TRBD1 or TRBD2 (5 bases each). This CDR3 spans 13 amino acids. V dropped 4 bases and J dropped 8 bases, with 12 bases sitting between them. CDR1 LNHDA and CDR2 SQIVND come from the germline V gene (reference sequence). This CDR3 is CASSRGRVHEQFF. In nucleotides, the CDR3 is TGTGCCAGTAGTAGGGGGAGAGTCCATGAGCAGTTCTTC.

The J gene is TRBJ1-2, the V gene TRBV4-3; D unclear. The germline CDR1 and CDR2 sequences are LGHNA and YSLEER. Trimming removed 1 base from V and 5 bases from J, with 11 bases in between. The CDR3 has 14 amino acids. This CDR3 reads CASSQVAGGYGYTF. CDR3 DNA: TGCGCCAGCAGCCAAGTGGCGGGCGGGTATGGCTACACCTTC.

To note about this clone: A junction end diverges from the germline sequence, so it may reflect a read error. The chain combines TRBV24-1 with TRBJ2-5; weak D call: TRBD2 (5 bases). The CDR3 totals 9 residues. CDR1 is KGHDR and CDR2 is SFDVKD in the germline V gene. CDR3 bases: TGTGCCACCAGGCCCCCCGGGAACTTC. This sequence encodes CATRPPGNF.

The rearrangement uses TRBV4-3 and TRBJ1-1, with D possibly matching TRBD1 (6 bases). The V and J ends lost 2 bases and 4 bases respectively, with 11 bases between them. The germline V gene encodes CDR1 LGHNA and CDR2 YSLEER. CDR3 length equals 14 residues. The CDR3 sequence: CASSQSTGFTEAFF. CDR3 DNA sequence: TGCGCCAGCAGCCAATCGACAGGTTTCACTGAAGCTTTCTTT.

V is TRBV5-6 and J is TRBJ2-7, with D unresolved. Germline V gene lookup returns CDR1 SGHDT and CDR2 YYEEEE. V lost 4 bases, J lost 2 bases, and 19 bases lay in between. The CDR3 is made up of 16 amino acids. The CDR3 loop is CASSPTQWGSTYEQYF. The DNA for the CDR3 is TGTGCCAGCAGCCCCACCCAGTGGGGTTCTACCTACGAGCAGTACTTC.

The J gene is TRBJ2-2, the V gene TRBV30, with D tentatively TRBD1 or TRBD2 (6 bases each). This CDR3 is 12 amino acids long. Germline-derived CDR1 and CDR2 are GTSNPN and SVGIG (reference sequence). Trimming cost V 2 bases and J 6 bases, with 7 bases left between them. Here the CDR3 reads CAWSRGAGELFF. The CDR3, as DNA: TGTGCCTGGAGTAGGGGGGCCGGGGAGCTGTTTTTT.

The gene calls are TRBV7-9 and TRBJ1-1; 7 nucleotides agree with TRBD1. Germline CDR1 SEHNR, CDR2 FQNEAQ (reference sequence). The CDR3 is 16 amino acids. Trimming took 3 bases from V and 0 from J; bases not matched to a gene: 7. This chain's CDR3 is CASSLTGPGMNTEAFF. As DNA, the CDR3 is TGTGCCAGCAGCTTGACAGGGCCGGGGATGAACACTGAAGCTTTCTTT.

This clone was found once. This rearrangement joins TRBV6-2 or TRBV6-3 to TRBJ1-1; TRBD1 matches at 8 bases. CDR1 is MNHEY, CDR2 SVGEGT, per germline. The CDR3 contains 14 residues. Trimming at V came to 4 bases and at J to 4 bases, leaving 5 bases not matched to a gene. The CDR3 DNA follows: TGTGCCAGCAGTTTCCTCAGGGGGCCCACTGAAGCTTTCTTT. Amino acids: CASSFLRGPTEAFF.

The chain is built from TRBV6-5 and TRBJ1-6; the D is unclear. The CDR3 length is 15 residues. V was pared by 5 bases and J by 7 bases, with 15 bases between. Germline V CDR1 and CDR2: MNHEY, SVGAGI. CDR3 amino acids: CASSPGGSLNSPLHF. The CDR3 DNA is TGTGCCAGCAGTCCGGGAGGCAGCTTAAATTCACCCCTCCACTTT.